This T cell receptor beta chain was documented in a study of blood T cell repertoires in COVID-19. Participants came from 20 to 25 US areas, aged about 18 to 100 years. Donors of Cohort 3 who recovered were those that had two negative PCRs, clearance, or symptom resolution. The J segment lost 5 bases and the V segment lost 6 bases, leaving 7 bases of the junction unmatched. CDR1 SGDLS and CDR2 YYNGEE come from the germline V gene. The length of the CDR3 is 14 residues. Generated by immunoSEQ multiplex PCR, the TCRdb table keeps only in-frame clones and is missing some. The sample records over 400,000 clones, around nine tenths being singletons.

The chain combines TRBV9 with TRBJ1-1, with 10 bases lining up with TRBD1. This TCR was sampled from a woman aged 60 to 75 who had recovered from COVID-19. Sequenced material: PBMCs or T cells enriched from blood (not recorded which). The DNA for the CDR3 is TGTGCCAGCATCAAGACAGGGGGCAGGACTGAAGCTTTCTTT. It is translated as CASIKTGGRTEAFF.